This entry features one T cell receptor beta chain sequence. Antigen specificity is unknown. The sample belongs to a study of post-analysis software for immune sequencing data. For the study at large: Recorded subtypes: relapsing-remitting, secondary progressive, progressive-relapsing; some patients unannotated. Whole-study findings and limits: The five TRBV segments detected at higher frequency in patients than in controls included TRBV5-6, TRBV5-1 and TRBV20-1. Samples from one preparation batch, clustered by F measure, grouped strongly together. Among multiple sclerosis patients, normalized Chao1 diversity was significantly below that of controls.

Unique molecular identifiers were carried by the TCR beta cDNA libraries. Between about 1 and 11 million T cells gave rise to hundreds of thousands of cDNA molecules. TCRdb passed the PCR reads through MiXCR, listing each CDR3 protein once. The sample includes about half a million distinct CDR3 sequences, 34% seen only once; the top ten take 4.5% to 7.5%. The germline V and J ends were trimmed by 4 bases and 3 bases, with 17 bases remaining between them. The CDR3 runs 16 residues. Looked up from germline, CDR1 is SGHRS and CDR2 is YFSETQ. Material: blood. This receptor was taken from a girl aged 2-17 years with multiple sclerosis. The chain combines TRBV5-1 with TRBJ2-1; TRBD2 might be the D (6 bases). The CDR3 reads CASSPSPGEVYNEQFF. The CDR3 bases are TGCGCCAGCAGCCCGAGCCCGGGGGAAGTCTACAATGAGCAGTTCTTC.